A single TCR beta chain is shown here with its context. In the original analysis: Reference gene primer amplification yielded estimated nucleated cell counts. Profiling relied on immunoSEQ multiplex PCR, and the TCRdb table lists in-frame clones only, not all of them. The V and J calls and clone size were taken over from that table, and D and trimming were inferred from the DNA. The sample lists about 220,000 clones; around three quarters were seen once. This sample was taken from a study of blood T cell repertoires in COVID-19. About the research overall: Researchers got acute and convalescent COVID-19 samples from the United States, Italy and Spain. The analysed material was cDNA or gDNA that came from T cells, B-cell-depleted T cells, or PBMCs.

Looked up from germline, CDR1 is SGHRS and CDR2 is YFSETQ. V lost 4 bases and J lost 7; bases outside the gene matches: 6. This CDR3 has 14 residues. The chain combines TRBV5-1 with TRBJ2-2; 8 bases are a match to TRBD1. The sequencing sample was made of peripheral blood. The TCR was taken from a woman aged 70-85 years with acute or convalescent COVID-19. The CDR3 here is CASSVGTGGGELFF. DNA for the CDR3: TGCGCCAGCAGCGTGGGGACAGGCGGCGGGGAGCTGTTTTTT. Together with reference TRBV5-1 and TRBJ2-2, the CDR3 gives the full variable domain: KAGVTQTPRYLIKTRGQQVTLSCSPISGHRSVSWYQQTPGQGLQFLFEYFSETQRNKGNFPGRFSGRQFSNSRSEMNVSTLELGDSALYLCASSVGTGGGELFFGEGSRLTVL.